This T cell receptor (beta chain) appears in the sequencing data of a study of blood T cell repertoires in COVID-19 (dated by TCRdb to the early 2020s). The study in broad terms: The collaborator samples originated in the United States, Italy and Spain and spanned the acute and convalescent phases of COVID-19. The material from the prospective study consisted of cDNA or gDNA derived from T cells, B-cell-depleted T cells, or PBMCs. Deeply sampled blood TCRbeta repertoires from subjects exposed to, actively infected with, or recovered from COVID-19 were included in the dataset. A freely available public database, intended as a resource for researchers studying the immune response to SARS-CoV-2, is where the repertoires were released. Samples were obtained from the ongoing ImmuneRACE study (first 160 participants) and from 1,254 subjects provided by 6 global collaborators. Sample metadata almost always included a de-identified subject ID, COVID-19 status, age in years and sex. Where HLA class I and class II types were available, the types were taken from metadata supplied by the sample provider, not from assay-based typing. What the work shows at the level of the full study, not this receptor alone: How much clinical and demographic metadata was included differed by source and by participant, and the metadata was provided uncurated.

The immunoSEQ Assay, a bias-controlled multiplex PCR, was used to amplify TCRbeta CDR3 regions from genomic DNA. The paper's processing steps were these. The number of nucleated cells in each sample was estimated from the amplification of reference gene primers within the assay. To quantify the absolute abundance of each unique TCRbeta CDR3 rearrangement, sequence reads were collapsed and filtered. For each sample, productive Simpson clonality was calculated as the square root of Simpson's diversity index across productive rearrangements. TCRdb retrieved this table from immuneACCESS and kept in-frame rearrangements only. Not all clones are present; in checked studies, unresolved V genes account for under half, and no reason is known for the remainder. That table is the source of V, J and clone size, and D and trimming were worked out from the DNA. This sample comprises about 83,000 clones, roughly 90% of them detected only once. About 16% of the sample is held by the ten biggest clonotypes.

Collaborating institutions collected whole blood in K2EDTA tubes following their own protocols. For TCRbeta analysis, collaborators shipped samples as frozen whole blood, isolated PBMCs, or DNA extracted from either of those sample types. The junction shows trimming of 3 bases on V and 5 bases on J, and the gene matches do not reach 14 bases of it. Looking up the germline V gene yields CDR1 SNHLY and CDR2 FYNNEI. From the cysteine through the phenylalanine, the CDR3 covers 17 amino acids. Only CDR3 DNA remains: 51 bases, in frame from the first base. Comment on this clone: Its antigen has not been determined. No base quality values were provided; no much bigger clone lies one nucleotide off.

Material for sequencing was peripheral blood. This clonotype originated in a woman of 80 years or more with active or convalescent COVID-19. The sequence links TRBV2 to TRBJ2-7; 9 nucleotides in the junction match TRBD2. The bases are TGTGCCAGCAGTGACGTCTGGCGGGGGGGCCAGAGCAACGAGCAGTACTTC. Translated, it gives CASSDVWRGGQSNEQYF.